The 2 T cell receptor beta chains in this list originate from one sample, sequenced in a study of cytomegalovirus exposure and HLA in healthy donors. Primers: 60 Vbeta forward and 13 Jbeta reverse. Profiled with immunoSEQ multiplex PCR; TCRdb holds only in-frame clones, not every one. Among some 130,000 clones listed, approximately 81% were seen once. Sequenced material: PBMCs. Every receptor here comes from a man between 18 and 35 years old in good health and CMV-seronegative.

The V gene is TRBV28, the J gene TRBJ2-1; 14 bases fit TRBD2. Germline-derived CDR1 and CDR2 are MDHEN and SYDVKM. CDR3 length equals 16 residues. The V segment lost 5 bases and the J segment 3 bases; nucleotides outside the gene matches: 3. The DNA for the CDR3 is TGTGCCAGCAGTCTAGGGACTAGCGGGAGCTACAATGAGCAGTTCTTC. Translation gives CASSLGTSGSYNEQFF.

The chain carries TRBV6-5 and TRBJ2-3; 9 nucleotides agree with TRBD2. The trim removed 7 bases at V and 4 bases at J, leaving 9 bases unmatched. Germline CDR1 reads MNHEY; CDR2 reads SVGAGI. The length of the CDR3 is 15 residues. The CDR3 reads CASKLATSGSDTQYF. The CDR3, as DNA: TGTGCCAGCAAATTGGCGACTAGCGGATCAGATACGCAGTATTTT.